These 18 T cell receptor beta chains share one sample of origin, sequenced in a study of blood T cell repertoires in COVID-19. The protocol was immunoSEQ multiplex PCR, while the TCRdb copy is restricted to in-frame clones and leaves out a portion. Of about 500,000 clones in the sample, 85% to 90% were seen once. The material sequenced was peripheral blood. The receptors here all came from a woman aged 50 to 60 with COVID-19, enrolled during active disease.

This CDR3 reads CASTRDGATNEKLFF. The CDR3 DNA sequence: TGCGCCAGCACGCGGGACGGCGCAACTAATGAAAAACTGTTTTTT. The chain joins TRBV10-2 to TRBJ1-4, with D possibly TRBD1 on 5 matching bases. The CDR3 is made up of 15 amino acids. Germline V lookup: CDR1 WSHSY, CDR2 SAAADI. Trimming pared 7 bases from V and 0 bases from J, leaving 12 bases between.

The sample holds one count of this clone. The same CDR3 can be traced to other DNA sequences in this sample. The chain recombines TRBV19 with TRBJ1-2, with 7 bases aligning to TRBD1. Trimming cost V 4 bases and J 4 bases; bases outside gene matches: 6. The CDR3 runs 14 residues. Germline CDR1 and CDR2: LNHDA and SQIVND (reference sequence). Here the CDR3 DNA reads TGTGCCAGTAGTACAGGGGGGACGGCCTATGGCTACACCTTC. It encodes CASSTGGTAYGYTF.

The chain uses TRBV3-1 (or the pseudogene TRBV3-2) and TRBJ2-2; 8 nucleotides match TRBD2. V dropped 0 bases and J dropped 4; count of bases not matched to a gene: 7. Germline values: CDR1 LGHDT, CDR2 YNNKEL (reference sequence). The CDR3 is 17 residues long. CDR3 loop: CASSQEYRGGGTGELFF. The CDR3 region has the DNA TGTGCCAGCAGCCAAGAATATCGGGGGGGCGGCACCGGGGAGCTGTTTTTT.

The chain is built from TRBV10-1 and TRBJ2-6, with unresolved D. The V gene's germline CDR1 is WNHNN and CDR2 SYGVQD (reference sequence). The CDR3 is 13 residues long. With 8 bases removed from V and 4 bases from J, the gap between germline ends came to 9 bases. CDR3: CASSPQGANVLTF. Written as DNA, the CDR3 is TGCGCCAGCTCCCCACAAGGGGCCAACGTCCTGACTTTC.

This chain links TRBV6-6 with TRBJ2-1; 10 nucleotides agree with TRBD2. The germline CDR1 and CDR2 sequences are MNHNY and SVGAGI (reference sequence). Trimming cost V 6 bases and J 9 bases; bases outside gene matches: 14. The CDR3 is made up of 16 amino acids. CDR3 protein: CASSPSRSGGAGEQFF. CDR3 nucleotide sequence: TGTGCCAGCAGCCCCTCTCGGAGCGGGGGGGCAGGTGAGCAGTTCTTC.

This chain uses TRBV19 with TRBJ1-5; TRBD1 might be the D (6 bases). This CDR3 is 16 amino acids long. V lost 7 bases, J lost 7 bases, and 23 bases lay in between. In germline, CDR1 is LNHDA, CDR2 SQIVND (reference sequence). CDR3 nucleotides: TGTGCCAGTACCATTGGCGGGAGGGGGATGAAGCAGCCCCAGCATTTT. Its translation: CASTIGGRGMKQPQHF.

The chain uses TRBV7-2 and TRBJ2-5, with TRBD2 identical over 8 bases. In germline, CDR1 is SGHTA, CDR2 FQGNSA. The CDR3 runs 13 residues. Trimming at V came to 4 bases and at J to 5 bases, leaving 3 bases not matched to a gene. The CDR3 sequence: CASSSGLAETQYF. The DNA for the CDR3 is TGTGCCAGCAGCTCCGGACTAGCCGAGACCCAGTACTTC.

The CDR3 coding sequence is TGTGCCAGCAGTAGACTATCCCGAGAGACCCAGTACTTC. Translated: CASSRLSRETQYF. This chain connects TRBV12-3 or TRBV12-4 to TRBJ2-5; TRBD2 is a possible D gene (5 bases). The CDR3 has 13 amino acids. The V and J ends lost 5 bases and 4 bases respectively, with 11 bases between them.

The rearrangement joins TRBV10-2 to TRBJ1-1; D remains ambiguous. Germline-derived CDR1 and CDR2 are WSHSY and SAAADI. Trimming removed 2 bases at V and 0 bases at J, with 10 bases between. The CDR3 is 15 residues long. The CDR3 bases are TGCGCCAGCAGTGAGGCCCGAGGGTTGAACACTGAAGCTTTCTTT. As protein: CASSEARGLNTEAFF.

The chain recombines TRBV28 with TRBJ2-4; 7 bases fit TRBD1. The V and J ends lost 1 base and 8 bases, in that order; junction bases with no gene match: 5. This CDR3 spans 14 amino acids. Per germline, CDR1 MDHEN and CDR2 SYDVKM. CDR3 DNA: TGTGCCAGCAGTTTATCGAGAGGGGGCGACATTCAGTACTTC. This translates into CASSLSRGGDIQYF.

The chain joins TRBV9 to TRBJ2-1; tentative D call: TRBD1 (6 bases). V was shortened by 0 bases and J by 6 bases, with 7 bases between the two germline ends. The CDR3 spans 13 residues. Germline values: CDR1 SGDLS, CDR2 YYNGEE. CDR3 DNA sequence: TGTGCCAGCAGCGTAGGGACAGCCAATGAGCAGTTCTTC. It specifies CASSVGTANEQFF.

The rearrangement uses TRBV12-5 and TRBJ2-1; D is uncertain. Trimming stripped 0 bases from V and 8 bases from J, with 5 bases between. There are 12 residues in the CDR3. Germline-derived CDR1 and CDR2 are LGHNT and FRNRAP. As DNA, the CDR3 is TGTGCTAGTGGTTTGGTACTGGATGAGCAGTTCTTC. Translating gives CASGLVLDEQFF.

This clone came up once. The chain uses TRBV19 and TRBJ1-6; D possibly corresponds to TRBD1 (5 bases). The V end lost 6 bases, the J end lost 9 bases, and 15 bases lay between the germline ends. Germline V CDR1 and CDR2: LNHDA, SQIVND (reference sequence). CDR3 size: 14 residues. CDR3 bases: TGTGCCAGTAGCGAGACAGTAATAGGTTCACCCCTCCACTTT. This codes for CASSETVIGSPLHF.

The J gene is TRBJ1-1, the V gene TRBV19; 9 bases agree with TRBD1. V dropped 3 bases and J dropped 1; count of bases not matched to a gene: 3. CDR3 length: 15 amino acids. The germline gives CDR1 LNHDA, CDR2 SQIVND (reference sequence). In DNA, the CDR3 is TGTGCCAGTAGTATCGGGGACAGGGCGAACACTGAAGCTTTCTTT. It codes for CASSIGDRANTEAFF.

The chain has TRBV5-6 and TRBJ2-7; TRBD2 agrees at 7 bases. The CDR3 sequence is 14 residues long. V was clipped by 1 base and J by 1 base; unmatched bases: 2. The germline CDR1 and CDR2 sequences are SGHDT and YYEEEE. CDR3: CASSLWGGSYEQYF. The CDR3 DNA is TGTGCCAGCAGCTTGTGGGGAGGGTCCTACGAGCAGTACTTC.

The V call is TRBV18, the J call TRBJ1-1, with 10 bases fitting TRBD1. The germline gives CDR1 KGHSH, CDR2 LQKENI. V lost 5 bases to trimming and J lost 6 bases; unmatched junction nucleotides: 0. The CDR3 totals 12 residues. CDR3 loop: CASSGTGAEAFF. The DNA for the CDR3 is TGTGCCAGCTCAGGGACAGGGGCTGAAGCTTTCTTT.

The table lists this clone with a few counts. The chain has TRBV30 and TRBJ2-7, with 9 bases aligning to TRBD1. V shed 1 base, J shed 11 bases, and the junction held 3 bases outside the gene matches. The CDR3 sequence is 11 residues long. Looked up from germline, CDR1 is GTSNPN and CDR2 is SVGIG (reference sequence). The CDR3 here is CAWSEGQGKYF. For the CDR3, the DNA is TGTGCCTGGAGTGAGGGACAGGGAAAGTACTTC.

The CDR3 loop is CASSQGLLYEQYF. DNA of the CDR3: TGCGCCAGCAGCCAGGGACTGCTCTACGAGCAGTACTTC. The chain carries TRBV4-1 and TRBJ2-7; maybe TRBD2 (6 bases). The CDR3 spans 13 residues. Looked up from germline, CDR1 is MGHRA and CDR2 is YSYEKL. Trimming cost V 3 bases and J 3 bases, with 9 bases left between them.